Given below is one T cell receptor beta chain in context. What it binds is not known. This sample stems from a study of T cells after yellow fever vaccination. Broader study findings: Abundant bulk-derived clonotypes could contaminate FACS-sorted repertoires. Boosting was followed by the reappearance of most primary-vaccination clones (under 97% CD4, 85% to 90% CD8).

Template-switching 5'RACE yielded the TCR cDNA; a universal primer site and UMIs were added in the process. MiXCR was run by TCRdb on the 5' RACE reads, yielding one entry per CDR3 protein. This sample has some 150,000 distinct CDR3 sequences, with about 10% found just once. Per germline, CDR1 DFQATT and CDR2 SNEGSKA (reference sequence). The CDR3 totals 13 residues. The V end was cut by 3 bases, the J end by 10 bases, with 15 bases between. The chain combines TRBV20-1 with TRBJ1-4; unclear D gene. Sequencing was performed on CD8+ T cells sorted from PBMCs, taken 15 days after the yellow fever booster vaccination. The clonotype comes from a man between 18 and 35 years old who received the YFV17D yellow fever vaccine. This CDR3 is CSASGVEGLKLFF. The CDR3 DNA reads as TGCAGTGCTAGCGGTGTTGAGGGATTAAAACTGTTTTTT.